The rows below give T cell receptor beta chains drawn from one sample of a study of cytomegalovirus exposure and HLA in healthy donors. Profiled with immunoSEQ multiplex PCR; TCRdb holds only in-frame clones, not every one. The sample records some 130,000 clones, about 81% being singletons. Sequencing was performed on PBMCs. The source of these receptors is a woman aged 45-59 years in good health and CMV-seropositive. Each CDR3 is given with its conserved first and last residue. D genes are given only for firm matches. The listing skips clone size in some rows; elsewhere it reads once, few, many or a size class.

abundance,j_gene,d_gene,v_gene,CDR3nt,CDR3aa
-,TRBJ2-7,TRBD1,TRBV15,TGTGCCACCAGCAGATCCGGACAGGGCTACTACGAGCAGTACTTC,CATSRSGQGYYEQYF
-,TRBJ1-4,-,TRBV10-3,TGTGCCATCAGAGAGAGGGAGGGCGAAAAACTGTTTTTT,CAIREREGEKLFF
-,TRBJ2-2,TRBD1,TRBV7-3,TGTGCCAGCAGCCCCTTCGACAGGGCGAACACCGGGGAGCTGTTTTTT,CASSPFDRANTGELFF
-,TRBJ2-2,TRBD1,TRBV30,TGTGCCTGGACCTACAGCCCCCGGACAGGGCGCTACACCGGGGAGCTGTTTTTT,CAWTYSPRTGRYTGELFF
-,TRBJ1-6,TRBD1,TRBV27,TGTGCCAGCAGGACCTTGGACAGGGGCCCCTCACCCCTCCACTTT,CASRTLDRGPSPLHF
-,TRBJ2-7,TRBD2,TRBV5-1,TGCGCCAGCAGCGTGACTAGCGGGAGTCAGTACGAGCAGTACTTC,CASSVTSGSQYEQYF
-,TRBJ2-5,-,TRBV9,TGTGCCAGCAGCGTATCGGGGGTCCAAGAGACCCAGTACTTC,CASSVSGVQETQYF
-,TRBJ1-1,-,TRBV2,TGTGCCAGCGGGCGGGATTCGAACACTGAAGCTTTCTTT,CASGRDSNTEAFF
once,TRBJ1-1,-,TRBV2,TGTGCCAGCAGAGACAACCTGAACACTGAAGCTTTCTTT,CASRDNLNTEAFF
-,TRBJ1-1,-,TRBV7-9,TGTGCCAGCAGCTTAGGGCAGGGCGGGAACACTGAAGCTTTCTTT,CASSLGQGGNTEAFF
-,TRBJ2-1,TRBD2,TRBV7-8,TGTGCCAGCAGCCTTTTTACTAGCGGGATAACGAATGAGCAGTTCTTC,CASSLFTSGITNEQFF
-,TRBJ2-1,TRBD2,TRBV6-1,TGTGCCAGCAGTGATCAAGCGGGAGGGTATGAGCAGTTCTTC,CASSDQAGGYEQFF
-,TRBJ2-5,-,TRBV4-1,TGCGCCAGCAGCCAAGGGGGCGGGATCGTAAAGACCCAGTACTTC,CASSQGGGIVKTQYF
-,TRBJ2-6,-,TRBV18,TGTGCCAGCTCACTCAGCCTGCAGGCTCCGGGGGCCAACGTCCTGACTTTC,CASSLSLQAPGANVLTF
few,TRBJ2-1,TRBD2,TRBV5-1,TGCGCCAGCAGCTTGGGGGTAGCGGGAGAGGTTGAGCAGTTCTTC,CASSLGVAGEVEQFF
-,TRBJ1-4,-,TRBV18,TGTGCCAGCTCACCATGGGGCGAAGGGCGAGAAAAACTGTTTTTT,CASSPWGEGREKLFF
few,TRBJ2-5,-,TRBV29-1,TGCAGCGTCAGTGTCCTGGAGACCCAGTACTTC,CSVSVLETQYF
-,TRBJ1-5,-,TRBV4-1,TGCGCCAGCAGCCAAGATCCACAGGCGATGTCGTATCAGCCCCAGCATTTT,CASSQDPQAMSYQPQHF
-,TRBJ2-1,-,TRBV4-3,TGCGCCAGCAGCCAATCCACGGGCGGGGTTAGGTCCTACAATGAGCAGTTCTTC,CASSQSTGGVRSYNEQFF
-,TRBJ1-1,-,TRBV2,TGTGCCAGCATCCCAGGGGTCGGATTAGAAGCTTTCTTT,CASIPGVGLEAFF
-,TRBJ2-7,-,TRBV9,TGTGCCAGCAGCGTAGGGCACCAAGGGGCCTACGAGCAGTACTTC,CASSVGHQGAYEQYF
few,TRBJ2-2,-,TRBV18,TGTGCCAGCCCGACTACAGGGCCCGGGGAGCTGTTTTTT,CASPTTGPGELFF
-,TRBJ2-3,-,TRBV5-6,TGTGCCAGCAGCCCGGGACTTGACTCTAGCACAGATACGCAGTATTTT,CASSPGLDSSTDTQYF
once,TRBJ1-4,TRBD1,TRBV6-1,TGTGCCAGCAGGGAACAGGGGGGTGACCGAAAACTGTTTTTT,CASREQGGDRKLFF
-,TRBJ2-7,TRBD2,TRBV5-1,TGCGCCAGCAGCTTAGGACTAGCGGGGGGGTCCTACGAGCAGTACTTC,CASSLGLAGGSYEQYF
few,TRBJ1-5,TRBD1,TRBV4-2,TGTGCCAGCAGCCAAGATCTGAAGGGGGCAGGTCAGCCCCAGCATTTT,CASSQDLKGAGQPQHF
few,TRBJ1-1,TRBD1,TRBV30,TGTGCCTCAAAGTACCGGGACAGGGTTACTGAAGCTTTCTTT,CASKYRDRVTEAFF
-,TRBJ1-2,-,TRBV5-1,TGCGCCAGCAGCTTGTCTGTGGCGTCGCGAGGCTATGGCTACACCTTC,CASSLSVASRGYGYTF
-,TRBJ2-5,TRBD2,TRBV5-5,TGTGCCAGCAGCTTGACTAGCGGGAGTGAGACCCAGTACTTC,CASSLTSGSETQYF
-,TRBJ1-2,-,TRBV6-5,TGTGCCAGCAGCTACACCGGGACACTCTATGGCTACACCTTC,CASSYTGTLYGYTF
-,TRBJ1-5,TRBD1,TRBV5-4,TGTGCCAGTAGCCGGGGGACAGGGGAGAATCAGCCCCAGCATTTT,CASSRGTGENQPQHF
-,TRBJ2-7,TRBD2,TRBV10-2,TGCGCCAGCAGAATAGCGGGCTCCTCCTACGAGCAGTACTTC,CASRIAGSSYEQYF